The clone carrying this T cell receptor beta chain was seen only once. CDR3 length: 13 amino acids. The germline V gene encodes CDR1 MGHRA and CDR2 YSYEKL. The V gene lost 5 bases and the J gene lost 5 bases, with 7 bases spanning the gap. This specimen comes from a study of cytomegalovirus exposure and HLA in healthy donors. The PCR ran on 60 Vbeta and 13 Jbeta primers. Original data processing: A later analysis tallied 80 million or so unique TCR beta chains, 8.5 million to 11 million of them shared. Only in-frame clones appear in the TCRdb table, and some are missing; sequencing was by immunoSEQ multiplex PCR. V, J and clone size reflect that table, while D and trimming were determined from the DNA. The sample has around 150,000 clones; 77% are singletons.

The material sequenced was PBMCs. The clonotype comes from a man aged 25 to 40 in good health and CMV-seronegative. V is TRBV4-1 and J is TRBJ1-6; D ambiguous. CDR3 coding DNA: TGCGCCAGCAGCGTTAGCAATAATTCACCCCTCCACTTT. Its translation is CASSVSNNSPLHF.